This TCR beta chain was identified in a study of cytomegalovirus exposure and HLA in healthy donors. Study-wide context: In terms of ancestry, the Caucasian-associated cluster contained about 81% of the roughly 400 genotyped donors.

Study-wide findings and caveats: The classifier reportedly diagnosed cytomegalovirus status with high specificity and sensitivity. Most of the TCR beta V segments (in an earlier analysis) were productive either about 87% or about 30% of the time.

Notes on this clone: Its antigen is as yet unknown. Compared with germline, one end of the junction differs, possibly owing to a read error.

The PCR employed 60 Vbeta primers together with 13 Jbeta primers. Produced via immunoSEQ multiplex PCR; TCRdb's table is partial and in-frame only. The data contain about 260,000 clones, 84% of them singletons. The CDR3 consists of 14 residues. Looked up from germline, CDR1 is SNHLY and CDR2 is FYNNEI. This chain connects TRBV2 to TRBJ2-5; 8 nucleotides line up with TRBD1. Sequences were obtained from PBMCs. This TCR came from a woman between 40 and 55 years old in good health and CMV-seropositive. CDR3 sequence reads: CASSFGQGQGTQYF. CDR3 coding DNA: TGTGCCAGCAGCTTCGGACAGGGCCAAGGGACCCAGTACTTC.